This TCR beta chain came from a study of cytomegalovirus exposure and HLA in healthy donors. Concerning this clone itself: Its antigen is unknown.

Whole-study results and caveats: Later analysis suggested links between common viral pathogens and several top significant clusters.

Amplification used 60 Vbeta primers and 13 Jbeta primers. This table comes from immunoSEQ multiplex PCR, and its TCRdb copy is limited to in-frame clones, with some not included. The table lists around 120,000 clones, 65% of them singletons. The V gene end was trimmed by 4 bases and the J gene end by 8 bases; junction bases not matched to a gene: 6. Germline-derived CDR1 and CDR2 are SGHDT and YYEEEE. The CDR3 is made up of 14 amino acids. Donors likely had unrecorded immune exposures despite being nominally healthy when sampled. Input material: PBMCs. The receptor's source is a man aged 30-40 years in good health and CMV-seropositive. The chain carries TRBV5-6 and TRBJ2-2; 9 positions match TRBD2. CDR3 protein: CASSPEGLAGELFF. The DNA of the CDR3 is TGTGCCAGCAGCCCGGAAGGACTAGCGGGGGAGCTGTTTTTT.